The 7 T cell receptor beta chains listed next were all sequenced from one sample in a study of CD4 and CD8 cells across lung adenocarcinoma regions. TCRdb used MiXCR to reprocess the PCR reads, holding one entry per CDR3 protein. Of about 6,400 distinct CDR3 sequences in the sample, approximately 50% were seen once. Material for sequencing was CD4+ T cells from the center of a lung tumor. The receptors were gathered from a female donor with lung adenocarcinoma. The CD4 and CD8 labels of this study may be unreliable.

The chain has TRBV6-1 and TRBJ2-4, with D possibly being TRBD1 (5 bases). From germline, CDR1 is MNHNS and CDR2 SASEGT. The ends were cut back, 6 bases at V and 3 bases at J, with 12 bases in the middle. The CDR3 runs 14 residues. This CDR3 is CASSQQEYKNIQYF. Here the CDR3 DNA reads TGTGCCAGCAGCCAACAGGAATACAAAAACATTCAGTACTTC.

In this sample, this clonotype turned up a few times. The chain is built from TRBV6-4 and TRBJ2-6; possible D gene TRBD1, 6 bases. The V gene's germline CDR1 is MRHNA and CDR2 SNTAGT. V shed 3 bases and J shed 0 bases, with 9 bases lying between them. The length of the CDR3 is 16 residues. In DNA form, the CDR3 reads TGTGCCAGCAGTGAAACAGGGACCTCTGGGGCCAACGTCCTGACTTTC. Its translation is CASSETGTSGANVLTF.

Comment on this clonotype: At one end, the junction sequence differs from germline, possibly due to a read error. The gene calls are TRBV25-1 and TRBJ2-4, with D possibly TRBD2 on 6 matching bases. Germline CDR1 reads MGHDK; CDR2 reads SYGVNS. The CDR3 runs 15 residues. The DNA of the CDR3 is TGTGCCAGCGGTACGGGGCGGGGAGCCAAAAACACGCAGTATTTC. As protein: CASGTGRGAKNTQYF.

The chain links TRBV6-1 to TRBJ2-3, with 11 bases fitting TRBD1. V gave up 6 bases and J gave up 4 bases; unmatched junction bases: 6. Germline V lookup: CDR1 MNHNS, CDR2 SASEGT. This CDR3 region has 15 residues. CDR3 sequence: CASRRTGGGPDTQYF. The CDR3 region has the DNA TGTGCCAGCAGGCGGACAGGGGGCGGCCCAGATACGCAGTATTTT.

This clonotype was counted only a few times. CDR3 amino acids: CASSRTAVYGYTF. In DNA form, the CDR3 reads TGTGCCAGCAGTCGGACAGCGGTCTATGGCTACACCTTC. The chain recombines TRBV6-2 or TRBV6-3 with TRBJ1-2; TRBD1 might be the D (6 bases). V was pared by 5 bases and J by 4 bases, with 11 bases between. From germline, CDR1 is MNHEY and CDR2 SVGEGT. The CDR3 has 13 amino acids.

As to this clonotype: Compared with germline, one end of the junction differs, possibly owing to a read error. V is TRBV27 and J is TRBJ2-3, with D perhaps matching TRBD2 (6 bases). The CDR3 length is 15 residues. Per the germline V gene, CDR1 is MNHEY and CDR2 is SMNVEV (reference sequence). The CDR3 protein is CASRSGAGGTDAQYF. In DNA form, the CDR3 reads TGTGCCAGCAGATCCGGGGCTGGCGGGACCGATGCGCAGTACTTT.

In this sample, this clonotype is large (0.1 to 1%). This rearrangement joins TRBV7-2 to TRBJ2-1; D possibly corresponds to TRBD2 (5 bases). Germline V gene lookup returns CDR1 SGHTA and CDR2 FQGNSA. The CDR3 runs 14 residues. The V and J ends lost 3 bases and 2 bases respectively, with 8 bases between them. The CDR3 here is CASSFARAYNEQFF. The CDR3 region has the DNA TGTGCCAGCAGCTTCGCGAGGGCCTACAATGAGCAGTTCTTC.